Presented here are 31 T cell receptor beta chains from one specimen sequenced in a study of beta chain features in type 1 diabetes. General study results and limits: A moderate, significant TCRB CDR3 shortening appeared in type 1 diabetes across four CD4+ subsets.

Expressed TCRB transcripts were sequenced, since all the RNA that had been isolated was reverse transcribed. The assay was immunoSEQ multiplex PCR, and TCRdb's table has in-frame clones only and misses some. This table holds 130,000 or so clones, around 9% found once. The antigens of these receptors remain unknown. Material: central memory CD4+ T cells from blood. These receptors were obtained from a man younger than 45 with type 1 diabetes.

This clone was observed a handful of times. V gene TRBV9 combines with J gene TRBJ2-3; 12 nucleotides agree with TRBD2. In germline, CDR1 is SGDLS, CDR2 YYNGEE. The CDR3 has 16 residues. Unmatched junction bases numbered 11, after V lost 6 bases and J lost 6 bases. The CDR3 sequence: CASTPSRLAGVDTQYF. The CDR3 DNA is TGTGCCAGCACCCCCTCCCGACTAGCGGGGGTGGATACGCAGTATTTT. Together with reference TRBV9 and TRBJ2-3, the CDR3 gives the full variable domain: DSGVTQTPKHLITATGQRVTLRCSPRSGDLSVYWYQQSLDQGLQFLIQYYNGEERAKGNILERFSAQQFPDLHSELNLSSLELGDSALYFCASTPSRLAGVDTQYFGPGTRLTVL.

This clone was detected a few times. Its ends do not fully match the called genes, so a read error is possible. The rearrangement uses TRBV7-7 and TRBJ2-7, with 9 bases that match TRBD1. Germline CDR1 reads SSHAT; CDR2 reads FNYEAQ (reference sequence). The CDR3 sequence is 14 residues long. This CDR3 reads CASSARTGVSEQYF. The CDR3 region has the DNA TGTGCTAGCAGCGCCCGGACAGGGGTTTCCGAGCAGTACTTC.

This clone has more than one count but fewer than ten. The chain employs TRBV19 and TRBJ1-1; tentative D call: TRBD1 (5 bases). With 5 bases removed from V and 5 bases from J, the gap between germline ends came to 12 bases. Germline CDR1 and CDR2: LNHDA and SQIVND (reference sequence). The CDR3 extends over 13 amino acids. The CDR3 protein is CASSETEATEAFF. The CDR3 coding sequence is TGTGCCAGTAGTGAGACAGAAGCGACTGAAGCTTTCTTT.

J is TRBJ1-1 and V is TRBV25-1; D call uncertain. Trimming pared 1 base from V and 5 bases from J, leaving 20 bases between. CDR1 is MGHDK and CDR2 is SYGVNS in the germline V gene. The CDR3 covers 17 residues. The CDR3 reads CASSEWSGGGERTEAFF. In DNA, the CDR3 is TGTGCCAGCAGTGAATGGAGCGGAGGAGGCGAGAGGACTGAAGCTTTCTTT.

This clone turned up a few times. The V call is TRBV7-2, the J call TRBJ2-2, with D possibly matching TRBD1 (5 bases). V was clipped by 1 base and J by 4 bases, with 13 bases between them. Germline V gene lookup returns CDR1 SGHTA and CDR2 FQGNSA. The CDR3 loop spans 16 amino acids. The DNA for the CDR3 is TGTGCCAGCAGCTTAGGAGACAGAAGGCGCACCGGGGAGCTGTTTTTT. It codes for CASSLGDRRRTGELFF.

CDR3 residues: CASSPEGANSPLHF. CDR3 coding DNA: TGTGCCAGCTCACCCGAGGGGGCCAATTCACCCCTCCACTTT. The chain couples TRBV18 to TRBJ1-6; 7 bases align to TRBD1. V was pared by 3 bases and J by 7 bases, with 3 bases of the junction left unmatched. The CDR3 is made up of 14 amino acids. CDR1 and CDR2 (germline): KGHSH, LQKENI.

The chain couples TRBV5-1 to TRBJ2-3; D is perhaps TRBD1 (5 bases). The CDR3 is 14 residues long. The ends were cut back, 1 base at V and 6 bases at J, with 12 bases in the middle. The germline V gene encodes CDR1 SGHRS and CDR2 YFSETQ. CDR3 DNA: TGCGCCAGCAGCTTGCAGGGCTTGGGTGATACGCAGTATTTT. Encoded protein: CASSLQGLGDTQYF.

The chain recombines TRBV11-2 with TRBJ2-5, with D possibly being TRBD1 (6 bases). The length of the CDR3 is 16 residues. Germline-derived CDR1 and CDR2 are SGHAT and FQNNGV. The V gene lost 2 bases and the J gene lost 2 bases, with 15 bases spanning the gap. This chain's CDR3 is CASSLRGWLAQETQYF. Here the CDR3 DNA reads TGTGCCAGCAGCTTAAGGGGGTGGTTAGCTCAAGAGACCCAGTACTTC.

This clone came up a few times. The V and J genes are TRBV4-2 and TRBJ1-1; tentatively, D is TRBD1 (6 bases). From germline, CDR1 is LGHNA and CDR2 YNFKEQ. There are 15 residues in the CDR3. Trimming left V 6 bases short and J 1 base short, with 15 bases between. CDR3 coding DNA: TGTGCCAGCAGTGAACAGGGTAGGGGGAACACTGAAGCTTTCTTT. It specifies CASSEQGRGNTEAFF.

V is TRBV7-9 and J is TRBJ1-2; D is ambiguous. The germline V gene has CDR1 SEHNR and CDR2 FQNEAQ (reference sequence). The V end was cut by 1 base, the J end by 4 bases, with 13 bases between. The CDR3 has 15 amino acids. CDR3 region: CASSLEGSLGYGYTF. As DNA, the CDR3 is TGTGCCAGCAGCTTAGAAGGGAGCCTCGGCTATGGCTACACCTTC. The full variable domain, with the rest looked up from reference TRBV7-9 and TRBJ1-2, is DTGVSQNPRHKITKRGQNVTFRCDPISEHNRLYWYRQTLGQGPEFLTYFQNEAQLEKSRLLSDRFSAERPKGSFSTLEIQRTEQGDSAMYLCASSLEGSLGYGYTFGSGTRLTVV.

This clone was recorded a few times. V gene TRBV7-9 combines with J gene TRBJ2-5, with 8 positions matching TRBD1. The CDR3 runs 14 residues. CDR1 and CDR2 (germline): SEHNR, FQNEAQ (reference sequence). The junction had 9 bases not matched to a gene; V was cut back by 5 bases and J by 7 bases. CDR3 region: CASSLGQGDGTQYF. The CDR3 bases are TGTGCCAGCAGCCTAGGACAGGGTGATGGGACCCAGTACTTC.

V gene TRBV28 combines with J gene TRBJ1-2; 8 bases are a match to TRBD1. CDR1 is MDHEN, CDR2 SYDVKM, per germline. The CDR3 length is 15 residues. V was pared by 8 bases and J by 4 bases, with 12 bases of the junction left unmatched. CDR3 loop: CASLVTGGGFYGYTF. As DNA, the CDR3 is TGTGCCAGCCTCGTTACAGGGGGTGGATTCTATGGCTACACCTTC.

This clone was found a few times. This chain links TRBV28 with TRBJ1-4; D is uncertain. V dropped 6 bases and J dropped 7 bases, with 18 bases sitting between them. The CDR3 is 15 residues long. Germline CDR1 is MDHEN and CDR2 is SYDVKM. CDR3 sequence reads: CASRNSGSFAEKLFF. CDR3 in DNA: TGTGCCAGCAGGAATTCCGGGAGCTTTGCTGAAAAACTGTTTTTT.

This clone has just a few counts. The chain couples TRBV5-1 to TRBJ2-1; maybe TRBD2 (6 bases). The CDR3 consists of 15 residues. Germline V CDR1 and CDR2: SGHRS, YFSETQ. The ends were cut back, 3 bases at V and 6 bases at J, with 16 bases in the middle. As DNA, the CDR3 is TGCGCCAGCAGCTGGGCCGGGGGAAACGGCAATGAGCAGTTCTTC. Its protein is CASSWAGGNGNEQFF.

The chain joins TRBV7-2 to TRBJ1-5; D is unresolved. The CDR3 is 13 residues long. V lost 2 bases, J lost 5 bases, and 7 bases lay in between. CDR1 is SGHTA and CDR2 is FQGNSA in the germline V gene. The CDR3 loop reads CASSLSSDQPQHF. Written as DNA, the CDR3 is TGTGCCAGCAGCTTATCGTCCGATCAGCCCCAGCATTTT.

A few counts support this clone. The DNA of the CDR3 is TGCGCCAGCAGCTTGGACAGGTCTGATGGCTACACCTTC. Protein: CASSLDRSDGYTF. The V call is TRBV5-1, the J call TRBJ1-2; tentatively, D is TRBD1 (5 bases). Germline CDR1 is SGHRS and CDR2 is YFSETQ. CDR3 length equals 13 residues. Trimming cost V 0 bases and J 6 bases, with 9 bases left between them.

In nucleotides, the CDR3 is TGTGCCTGGACTAGGGGTTCCCACGAGCAGTACTTC. Translation gives CAWTRGSHEQYF. The V call is TRBV30, the J call TRBJ2-7, with D tentatively TRBD1 (5 bases). Trimming shortened V by 4 bases and J by 5 bases, and 12 bases separated the two germline ends. CDR1 and CDR2 (germline): GTSNPN, SVGIG (reference sequence). The CDR3 covers 12 residues.

The chain is built from TRBV6-5 and TRBJ1-1; 8 bases align to TRBD1. The CDR3 extends over 14 amino acids. The ends lost 5 bases at V and 1 base at J; junction bases unmatched: 3. Per the germline V gene, CDR1 is MNHEY and CDR2 is SVGAGI. This CDR3 reads CASSRTGPNTEAFF. The DNA for the CDR3 is TGTGCCAGCAGTAGGACAGGGCCGAACACTGAAGCTTTCTTT.

J is TRBJ1-5 and V is TRBV23-1, with D perhaps matching TRBD1 (6 bases). TRBV23-1 falls under the ORF class, with uncertain function. The V and J ends lost 3 bases and 2 bases respectively, with 14 bases between them. The CDR3 is made up of 16 amino acids. CDR3 in DNA: TGCGCCAGCAGTCATGACGGGACACCGCGCAATCAGCCCCAGCATTTT. It encodes CASSHDGTPRNQPQHF.

This clone has ten or more counts. V and J are TRBV4-1 and TRBJ2-7, with TRBD2 identical over 13 bases. Trimming at V came to 4 bases and at J to 6 bases, leaving 6 bases not matched to a gene. This CDR3 is built from 15 residues. The germline V gene has CDR1 MGHRA and CDR2 YSYEKL. In nucleotides, the CDR3 is TGCGCCAGCAGCCCCCTGGGACTAGCGGGGATCGAGCAGTACTTC. Encoded protein: CASSPLGLAGIEQYF.

The chain employs TRBV5-4 and TRBJ2-5; possibly TRBD1 for D (6 bases). This CDR3 is built from 14 residues. V shed 3 bases and J shed 2 bases, with 11 bases lying between them. Germline CDR1 and CDR2: SGHNT and YYREEE (reference sequence). The CDR3 region has the DNA TGTGCCAGCAGCTGGCGGACAGCGCAAGAGACCCAGTACTTC. It yields the protein CASSWRTAQETQYF.

This chain links TRBV4-2 with TRBJ1-2; D possibly corresponds to TRBD1 (6 bases). Per the germline V gene, CDR1 is LGHNA and CDR2 is YNFKEQ. CDR3 size: 13 residues. Trimming cost V 4 bases and J 2 bases, with 8 bases left between them. The CDR3 reads CASSRDINYGYTF. DNA of the CDR3: TGTGCCAGCAGCCGGGACATCAACTATGGCTACACCTTC.

V is TRBV28 and J is TRBJ2-1, with D tentatively TRBD1 (7 bases). Germline-derived CDR1 and CDR2 are MDHEN and SYDVKM. The germline V and J ends were trimmed by 4 bases and 7 bases, with 11 bases remaining between them. The CDR3 runs to 13 residues. CDR3 bases: TGTGCCAGCAGTTCCCAGGGGGGAAATGAGCAGTTCTTC. Its translation: CASSSQGGNEQFF.

This clone was counted only a few times. The chain couples TRBV4-2 to TRBJ1-1; 7 positions match TRBD1. CDR1 and CDR2 (germline): LGHNA, YNFKEQ. This CDR3 is built from 15 residues. V trimming: 7 bases; J trimming: 0 bases; junction bases outside the gene matches: 8. The CDR3 sequence is CASIGAGGMNTEAFF. The CDR3 DNA is TGTGCCAGCATCGGCGCAGGGGGAATGAACACTGAAGCTTTCTTT.

The chain carries TRBV4-3 and TRBJ2-5; 9 nucleotides line up with TRBD2. Unmatched junction bases numbered 10, after V lost 1 base and J lost 4 bases. This CDR3 is 17 amino acids long. Germline CDR1 and CDR2: LGHNA and YSLEER. The CDR3, as DNA: TGCGCCAGCAGCCAAGGTAGAGGGGGACTAGCAAGAGAGACCCAGTACTTC. Protein sequence: CASSQGRGGLARETQYF.

The chain combines TRBV5-1 with TRBJ2-3, with 13 nucleotides matching TRBD2. Looked up from germline, CDR1 is SGHRS and CDR2 is YFSETQ. This CDR3 spans 17 amino acids. The ends lost 4 bases at V and 7 bases at J; junction bases unmatched: 12. DNA of the CDR3: TGCGCCAGCAGCGACGCGGGACTAGCGGGGCACGTGAATACGCAGTATTTT. This translates into CASSDAGLAGHVNTQYF.

The chain links TRBV7-3 to TRBJ1-2; 7 nucleotides agree with TRBD1. The V gene's germline CDR1 is SGHTA and CDR2 FQGTGA. Trimming took 5 bases from V and 6 from J; bases not matched to a gene: 15. This CDR3 is built from 16 residues. The CDR3 DNA follows: TGTGCCAGCAGCCCGCAGGCTACCCGGGACAGAAATGGCTACACCTTC. Translating gives CASSPQATRDRNGYTF. Full variable domain (remainder filled in from reference TRBV7-3 and TRBJ1-2): GAGVSQTPSNKVTEKGKYVELRCDPISGHTALYWYRQSLGQGPEFLIYFQGTGAADDSGLPNDRFFAVRPEGSVSTLKIQRTERGDSAVYLCASSPQATRDRNGYTFGSGTRLTVV.

This clone showed up just once. V and J are TRBV7-9 and TRBJ1-1, with 10 bases fitting TRBD1. Trimming at V came to 3 bases and at J to 0 bases, leaving 4 bases not matched to a gene. This CDR3 is 16 amino acids long. CDR1 and CDR2 from the germline V gene are SEHNR and FQNEAQ (reference sequence). In DNA, the CDR3 is TGTGCCAGCAGCTTGGGGACAGGGGCCCTGAACACTGAAGCTTTCTTT. This translates into CASSLGTGALNTEAFF.

This clone was counted ten times or more. Other DNA sequences in the sample encode the same CDR3. CDR3 coding DNA: TGTGCCAGCAGCTTGCAGGGGGAAAAACTGTTTTTT. The encoded protein is CASSLQGEKLFF. This rearrangement joins TRBV7-2 to TRBJ1-4, with a tentative D call TRBD1 (6 bases). This CDR3 has 12 residues. V was pared by 3 bases and J by 8 bases, with 7 bases between. Germline loops: CDR1 SGHTA, CDR2 FQGNSA.

The sample holds many counts of this clone. The chain couples TRBV27 to TRBJ2-3, with 13 bases aligning to TRBD2. The ends lost 0 bases at V and 4 bases at J; junction bases unmatched: 4. Germline V gives CDR1 MNHEY, CDR2 SMNVEV (reference sequence). The CDR3 contains 17 residues. The chain's CDR3 is CASSLSAGLAGADTQYF. The CDR3 nucleotides are TGTGCCAGCAGTTTATCCGCAGGACTAGCGGGGGCAGATACGCAGTATTTT.

The rearrangement joins TRBV11-1 to TRBJ2-1; D is undetermined. Trimming took off 5 bases at V and 0 bases at J, with 5 bases between the two ends. The V gene's germline CDR1 is SGHAT and CDR2 FQDESV (reference sequence). CDR3 length equals 13 residues. The DNA of the CDR3 is TGTGCCAGCAGCGTAAACTCCTACAATGAGCAGTTCTTC. This translates into CASSVNSYNEQFF.